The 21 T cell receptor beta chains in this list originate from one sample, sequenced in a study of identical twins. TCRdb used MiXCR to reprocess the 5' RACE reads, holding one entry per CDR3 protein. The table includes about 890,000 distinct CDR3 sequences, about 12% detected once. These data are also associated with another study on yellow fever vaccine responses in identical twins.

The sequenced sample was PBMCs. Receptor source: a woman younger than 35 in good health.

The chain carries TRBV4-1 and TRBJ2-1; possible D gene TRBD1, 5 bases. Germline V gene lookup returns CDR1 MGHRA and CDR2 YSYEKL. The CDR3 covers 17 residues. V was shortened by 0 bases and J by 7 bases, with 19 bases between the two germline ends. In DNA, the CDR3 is TGCGCCAGCAGCCAAGAGGGGCTTGGGGATCCGAGGAATGAGCAGTTCTTC. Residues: CASSQEGLGDPRNEQFF.

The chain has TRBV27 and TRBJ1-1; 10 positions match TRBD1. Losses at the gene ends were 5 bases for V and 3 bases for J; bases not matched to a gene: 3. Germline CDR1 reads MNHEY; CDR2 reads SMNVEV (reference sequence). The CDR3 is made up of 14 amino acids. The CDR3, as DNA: TGTGCCAGCAGTAACGACAGGGGGCACACTGAAGCTTTCTTT. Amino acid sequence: CASSNDRGHTEAFF.

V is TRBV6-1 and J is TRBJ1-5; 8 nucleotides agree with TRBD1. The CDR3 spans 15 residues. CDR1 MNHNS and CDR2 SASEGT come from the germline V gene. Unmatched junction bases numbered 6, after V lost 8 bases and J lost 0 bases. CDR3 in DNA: TGTGCCAGCGGCTCGGACAGGGCTAGCAATCAGCCCCAGCATTTT. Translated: CASGSDRASNQPQHF.

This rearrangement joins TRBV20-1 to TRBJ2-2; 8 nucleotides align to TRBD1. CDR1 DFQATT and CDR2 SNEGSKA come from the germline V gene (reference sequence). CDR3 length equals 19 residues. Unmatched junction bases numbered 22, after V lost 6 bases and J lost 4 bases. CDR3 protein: CSADHPTDFRTGITGELFF. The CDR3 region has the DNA TGCAGTGCGGATCATCCCACCGACTTCCGGACAGGGATCACCGGGGAGCTGTTTTTT.

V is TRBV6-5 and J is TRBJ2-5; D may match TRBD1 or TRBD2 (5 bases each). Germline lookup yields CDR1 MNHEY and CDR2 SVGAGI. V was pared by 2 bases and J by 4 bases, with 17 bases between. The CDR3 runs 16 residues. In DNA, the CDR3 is TGTGCCAGCAGTTACAGGGACGGAAGGTTGGGAGAGACCCAGTACTTC. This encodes CASSYRDGRLGETQYF.

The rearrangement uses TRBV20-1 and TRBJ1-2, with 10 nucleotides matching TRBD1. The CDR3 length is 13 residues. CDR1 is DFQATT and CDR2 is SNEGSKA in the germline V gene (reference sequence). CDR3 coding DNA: TGCACCAATATCCCGGGACAGGGGTTGGGCTACACCTTC. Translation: CTNIPGQGLGYTF.

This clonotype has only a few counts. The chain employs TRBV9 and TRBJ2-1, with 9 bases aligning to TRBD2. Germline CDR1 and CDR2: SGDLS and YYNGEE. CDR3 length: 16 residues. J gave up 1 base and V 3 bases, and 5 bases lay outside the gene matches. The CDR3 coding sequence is TGTGCCAGCAGCGCCTTTAGCGGGAGTTCCTACAATGAGCAGTTCTTC. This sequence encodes CASSAFSGSSYNEQFF.

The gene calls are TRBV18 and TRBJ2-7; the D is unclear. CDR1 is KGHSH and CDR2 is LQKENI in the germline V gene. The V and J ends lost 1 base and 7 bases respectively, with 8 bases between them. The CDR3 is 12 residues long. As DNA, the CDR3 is TGTGCCAGCTCACCACAGAGTGAGGAGCAGTACTTC. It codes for CASSPQSEEQYF.

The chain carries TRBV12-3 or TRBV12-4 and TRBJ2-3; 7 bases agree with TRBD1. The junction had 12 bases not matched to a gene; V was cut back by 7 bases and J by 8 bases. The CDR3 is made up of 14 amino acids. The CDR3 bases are TGTGCCAGCAAAACGGACAGGTCCCCGGGTACGCAGTATTTT. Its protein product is CASKTDRSPGTQYF.

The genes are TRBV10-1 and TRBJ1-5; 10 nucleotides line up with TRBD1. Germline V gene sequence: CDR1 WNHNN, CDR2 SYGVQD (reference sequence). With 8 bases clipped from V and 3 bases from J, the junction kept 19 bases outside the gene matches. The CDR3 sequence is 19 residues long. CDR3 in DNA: TGCGCCAGCGCCAAATACCGGGACAGGGGTATTCGTATCAATCAGCCCCAGCATTTT. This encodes CASAKYRDRGIRINQPQHF.

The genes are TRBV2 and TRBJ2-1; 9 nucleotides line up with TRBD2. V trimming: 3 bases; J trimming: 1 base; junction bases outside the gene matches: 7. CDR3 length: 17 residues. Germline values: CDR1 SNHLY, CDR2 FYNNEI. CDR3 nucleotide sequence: TGTGCCAGCAGTGAGTCTGCGGCGGGAGGGTCCTACAATGAGCAGTTCTTC. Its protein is CASSESAAGGSYNEQFF.

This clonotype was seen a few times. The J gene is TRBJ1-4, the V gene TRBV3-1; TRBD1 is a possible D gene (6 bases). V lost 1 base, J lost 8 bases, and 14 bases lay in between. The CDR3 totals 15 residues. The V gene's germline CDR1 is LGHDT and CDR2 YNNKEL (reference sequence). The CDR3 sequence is CASSQVRGFGEKLFF. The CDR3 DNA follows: TGTGCCAGCAGCCAAGTTAGGGGGTTCGGCGAAAAACTGTTTTTT.

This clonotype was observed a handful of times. In DNA, the CDR3 is TGCGCCAGCAGCTTGCGAACTAGCCACACAGATACGCAGTATTTT. Protein product: CASSLRTSHTDTQYF. The chain joins TRBV5-1 to TRBJ2-3; maybe TRBD2 (6 bases). This CDR3 is 15 amino acids long. Germline CDR1 SGHRS, CDR2 YFSETQ. Trimming removed 1 base at V and 2 bases at J, with 11 bases between.

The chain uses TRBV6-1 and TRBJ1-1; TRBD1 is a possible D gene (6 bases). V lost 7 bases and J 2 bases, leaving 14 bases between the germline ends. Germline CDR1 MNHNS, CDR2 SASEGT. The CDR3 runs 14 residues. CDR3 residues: CASKGTGTNTEAFF. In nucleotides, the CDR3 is TGTGCCAGCAAGGGCACAGGGACTAACACTGAAGCTTTCTTT.

CDR3 nucleotides: TGTGCCAGCAGCCACCCCCCAAGCGGGACCCGCGGCAATGAGCAGTTCTTC. It encodes CASSHPPSGTRGNEQFF. The chain couples TRBV2 to TRBJ2-1; 7 positions agree with TRBD2. CDR3 length: 17 amino acids. The V gene end was trimmed by 6 bases and the J gene end by 6 bases; junction bases not matched to a gene: 17. CDR1 is SNHLY and CDR2 is FYNNEI in the germline V gene.

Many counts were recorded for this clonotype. In DNA form, the CDR3 reads TGCAGTGCTAGAGATGGACCCGGGGAGCTGTTTTTT. It yields the protein CSARDGPGELFF. This rearrangement joins TRBV20-1 to TRBJ2-2, with D unresolved. The germline V gene encodes CDR1 DFQATT and CDR2 SNEGSKA (reference sequence). V lost 0 bases and J lost 6, with 5 bases in between. This CDR3 contains 12 residues.

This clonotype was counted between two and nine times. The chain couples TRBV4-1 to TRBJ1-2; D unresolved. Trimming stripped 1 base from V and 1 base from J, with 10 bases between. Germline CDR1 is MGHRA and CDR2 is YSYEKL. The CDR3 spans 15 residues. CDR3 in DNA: TGCGCCAGCAGCCAAGTAAACAGCCTTAACTATGGCTACACCTTC. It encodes CASSQVNSLNYGYTF.

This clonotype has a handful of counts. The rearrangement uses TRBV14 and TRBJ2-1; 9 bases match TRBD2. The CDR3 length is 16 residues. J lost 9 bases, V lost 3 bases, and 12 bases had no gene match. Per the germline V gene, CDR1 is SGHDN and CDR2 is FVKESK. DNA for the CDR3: TGTGCCAGCAGCCACAAAAGCGGGCTAGCGGGAATTGAGCAGTTCTTC. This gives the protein CASSHKSGLAGIEQFF.

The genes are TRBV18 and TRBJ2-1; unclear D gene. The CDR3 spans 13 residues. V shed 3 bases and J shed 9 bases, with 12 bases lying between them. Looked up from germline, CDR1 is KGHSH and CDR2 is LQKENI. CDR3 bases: TGTGCCAGCTCACCTCCAAACGTCCCTGAGCAGTTCTTC. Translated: CASSPPNVPEQFF.

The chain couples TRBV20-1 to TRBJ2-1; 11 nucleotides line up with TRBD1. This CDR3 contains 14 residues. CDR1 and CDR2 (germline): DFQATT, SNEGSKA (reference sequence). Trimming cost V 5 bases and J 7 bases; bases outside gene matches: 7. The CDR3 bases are TGCAGTGCTTACGGGACAGGGGGGGGGAATGAGCAGTTCTTC. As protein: CSAYGTGGGNEQFF.

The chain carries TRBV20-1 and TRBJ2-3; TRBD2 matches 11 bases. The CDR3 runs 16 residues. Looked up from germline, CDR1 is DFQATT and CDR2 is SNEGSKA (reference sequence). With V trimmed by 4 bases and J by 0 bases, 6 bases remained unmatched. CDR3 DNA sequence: TGCAGTGCTAAGGGGGCTAGCGGGAGGAGCACAGATACGCAGTATTTT. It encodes CSAKGASGRSTDTQYF.